This is a list of T cell receptor beta chains from one sample in a study of T cell responses to AZD1222 COVID-19 vaccine. Clones were sequenced by immunoSEQ multiplex PCR, and TCRdb holds only the in-frame ones, with some missing. The data show roughly 120,000 clones, with approximately 85% seen just once and about 8.6% held by the top ten. The specimen was peripheral blood, collected on day 0 of AZD1222 vaccination. The source is an adult in good health. The CDR3 runs from the conserved cysteine through the conserved F or W.

>TRBV6-4|TRBJ2-6
CASSDSGVSGANVLTF
>TRBV2|TRBJ2-2
CASRSDGRGGGELFF
>TRBV6-5|TRBJ1-5
CASSYSGEWGQPQHF
>TRBV9|TRBJ2-2
CASSVGTSGDTGELFF
>TRBV6-2/TRBV6-3|TRBJ2-7
CASSYSLKMVYF
>TRBV4-2|TRBJ1-6
CASSQDWTGKNSPLHF
>TRBV18|TRBJ1-4
CASSPRRDSSANEKLFF
>TRBV28|TRBJ2-3
CASSSPGTSGGTDTQYF
>TRBV20-1|TRBJ2-1
CSASAGSGSSSYNEQFF
>TRBV2|TRBJ2-7
CASREGRASYEQYF
>TRBV5-1|TRBJ2-2
CASSLETGGVTGELFF
>TRBV6-5|TRBJ1-6
CASNQGQPYSPLHF
>TRBV7-9|TRBJ2-5
CASSSPGGETQYF
>TRBV20-1|TRBJ2-7
CSASPFTAYEQYF
>TRBV19|TRBJ1-4
CASKAGAGEKLFF
>TRBV19|TRBJ2-6
CASSNQGGTGANVLTF
>TRBV6-5|TRBJ2-7
CAGMSADYEQYF
>TRBV21-1|TRBJ2-5
CASSPTVGTGRDLQETQYF
>TRBV7-2|TRBJ1-4
CASSLGVSNEKLFF
>TRBV7-9|TRBJ1-2
CASSLMGGSDYGYTF
>TRBV6-5|TRBJ2-3
CASSYQRGRTDTQYF
>TRBV3-1/TRBV3-2|TRBJ1-2
CASSQDPTGYNNYGYTF
>TRBV7-2|TRBJ2-7
CASTETGQGYEQYF
>TRBV30|TRBJ2-5
CAWAGEHQYF
>TRBV11-2|TRBJ2-2
CASTTPGGAGELFF
>TRBV27|TRBJ2-7
CASSIRGAGGYEQYF
>TRBV7-9|TRBJ2-7
CASRSNVGAGQSEQYF
>TRBV5-6|TRBJ2-7
CASSRLAPSSYEQYF
>TRBV28|TRBJ2-4
CASFTGGGNIQYF
>TRBV5-5|TRBJ1-5
CASSFGPTSNQPQHF
>TRBV14|TRBJ1-6
CASSPWTGGKSPLHF
>TRBV5-3|TRBJ1-3
CARSFMYREGLMESGNTIYF
>TRBV9|TRBJ1-3
CASSEPSGGSGNTIYF
>TRBV18|TRBJ2-2
CASSPVVGSNTGELFF
>TRBV2|TRBJ1-5
CASSPGTQNQPQHF
>TRBV28|TRBJ2-1
CASSFVAGKLYNEQFF
>TRBV7-2|TRBJ2-7
CASSSGTGGVQYF
>TRBV7-2|TRBJ2-3
CASRSPRQPDTQYF
>TRBV19|TRBJ1-3
CASSTFPGQGVGNTIYF
>TRBV9|TRBJ1-1
CASSVQVNTEAFF
>TRBV4-2|TRBJ1-3
CASSQDSGVSPGNTIYF
>TRBV5-4|TRBJ1-2
CASSLVRGSYGYTF
>TRBV7-2|TRBJ1-6
CASSLDGRSPLHF
>TRBV2|TRBJ2-7
CASSPGTGGYEQYF
>TRBV2|TRBJ1-6
CATRRRAGGDNNSPLHF